This T cell receptor (beta chain) stems from a study of T cell responses to AZD1222 COVID-19 vaccine. Turning to the study itself: Samples with a second dose at about 4 or about 12 weeks were pooled together. Overall study findings and caveats: White British donors predominated, females outnumbered males, and clonal diversity was possibly underestimated. Baseline serostatus was positive in only a handful of AZD1222 recipients. Following two doses of AZD1222, Spike-specific TCR breadth and depth rose.

About this clone: What it recognizes is unknown.

Trimming stripped 0 bases from V and 0 bases from J, with 12 bases between. The germline V gene encodes CDR1 SGDLS and CDR2 YYNGEE. This CDR3 is built from 17 residues. Profiling relied on immunoSEQ multiplex PCR, and the TCRdb table lists in-frame clones only, not all of them. The sample contains fewer than 200,000 clones, about 89% of which appear only once. The J gene is TRBJ2-2, the V gene TRBV9; weak D call: TRBD2 (6 bases). The sample in question was peripheral blood, obtained on day 0 of AZD1222 vaccination. The sequence derives from an adult in good health. The CDR3 protein is CASSVGGGGSNTGELFF. The CDR3 nucleotides are TGTGCCAGCAGCGTAGGGGGAGGCGGATCGAACACCGGGGAGCTGTTTTTT.